This T cell receptor beta chain appears in the sequencing data of a study of blood T cell repertoires in COVID-19. Overall study: Specimens from acute and convalescent COVID-19 originated in the United States, Italy and Spain.

The data were produced by immunoSEQ multiplex PCR, yet TCRdb's version contains in-frame clones alone and is incomplete. Altogether approximately 76,000 clones are present, about 70% being singletons, with the ten largest covering roughly 35%. The sample was peripheral blood. The clonotype originates from a woman between 70 and 85 years old with acute or convalescent COVID-19.

The CDR3 loop reads CSVRRGLAGGPGTQYF. DNA of the CDR3: TGCAGCGTTCGCAGGGGACTAGCGGGAGGGCCAGGGACCCAGTACTTC. J is TRBJ2-5 and V is TRBV29-1; 16 bases are shared with TRBD2. Germline CDR1 is SQVTM and CDR2 is ANQGSEA. J gave up 7 bases and V 5 bases, and 10 bases lay outside the gene matches. The CDR3 consists of 16 residues.